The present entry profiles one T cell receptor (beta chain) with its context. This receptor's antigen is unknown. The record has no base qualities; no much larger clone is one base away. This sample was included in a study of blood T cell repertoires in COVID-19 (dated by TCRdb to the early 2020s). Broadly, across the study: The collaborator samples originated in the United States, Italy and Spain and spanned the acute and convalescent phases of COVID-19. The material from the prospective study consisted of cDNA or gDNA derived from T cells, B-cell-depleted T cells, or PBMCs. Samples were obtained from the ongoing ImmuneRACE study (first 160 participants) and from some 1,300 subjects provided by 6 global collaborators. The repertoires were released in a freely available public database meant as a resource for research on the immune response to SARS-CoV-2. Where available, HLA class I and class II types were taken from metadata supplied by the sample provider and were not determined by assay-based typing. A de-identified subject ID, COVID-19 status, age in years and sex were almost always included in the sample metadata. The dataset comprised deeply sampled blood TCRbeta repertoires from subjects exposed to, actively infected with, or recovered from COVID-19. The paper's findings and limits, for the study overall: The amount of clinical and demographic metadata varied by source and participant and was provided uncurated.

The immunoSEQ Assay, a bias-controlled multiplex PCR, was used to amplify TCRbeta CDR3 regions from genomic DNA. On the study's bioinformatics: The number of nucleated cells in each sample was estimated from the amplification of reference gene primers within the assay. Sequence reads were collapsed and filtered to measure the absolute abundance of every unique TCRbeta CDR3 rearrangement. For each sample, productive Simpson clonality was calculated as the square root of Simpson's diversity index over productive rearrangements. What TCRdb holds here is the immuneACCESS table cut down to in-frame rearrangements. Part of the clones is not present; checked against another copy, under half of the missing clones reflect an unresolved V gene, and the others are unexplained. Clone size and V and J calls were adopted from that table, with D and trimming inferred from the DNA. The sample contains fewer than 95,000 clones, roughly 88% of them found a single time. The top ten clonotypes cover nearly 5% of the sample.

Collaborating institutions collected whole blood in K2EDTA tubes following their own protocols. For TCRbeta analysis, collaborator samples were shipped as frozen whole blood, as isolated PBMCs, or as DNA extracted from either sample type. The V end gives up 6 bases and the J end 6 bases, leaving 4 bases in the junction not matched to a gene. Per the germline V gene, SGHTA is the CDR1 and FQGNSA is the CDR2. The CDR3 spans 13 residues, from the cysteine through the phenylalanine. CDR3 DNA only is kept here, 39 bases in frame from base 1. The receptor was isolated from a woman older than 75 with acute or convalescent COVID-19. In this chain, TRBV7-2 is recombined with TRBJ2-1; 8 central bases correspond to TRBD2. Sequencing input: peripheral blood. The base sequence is TGTGCCAGCAGATCCGGGACTAGCAATGAGCAGTTCTTC. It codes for CASRSGTSNEQFF.